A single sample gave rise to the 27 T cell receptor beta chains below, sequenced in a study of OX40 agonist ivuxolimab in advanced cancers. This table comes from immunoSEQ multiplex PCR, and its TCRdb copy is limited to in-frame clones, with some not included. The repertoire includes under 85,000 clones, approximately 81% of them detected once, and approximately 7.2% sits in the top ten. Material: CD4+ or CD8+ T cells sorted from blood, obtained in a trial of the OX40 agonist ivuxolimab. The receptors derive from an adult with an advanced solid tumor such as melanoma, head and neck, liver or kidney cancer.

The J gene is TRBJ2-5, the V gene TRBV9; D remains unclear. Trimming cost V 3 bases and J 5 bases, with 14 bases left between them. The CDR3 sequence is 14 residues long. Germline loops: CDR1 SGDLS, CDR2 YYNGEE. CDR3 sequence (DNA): TGTGCCAGCAGCGAGGGCTATTCTCTGGAGACCCAGTACTTC. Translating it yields CASSEGYSLETQYF.

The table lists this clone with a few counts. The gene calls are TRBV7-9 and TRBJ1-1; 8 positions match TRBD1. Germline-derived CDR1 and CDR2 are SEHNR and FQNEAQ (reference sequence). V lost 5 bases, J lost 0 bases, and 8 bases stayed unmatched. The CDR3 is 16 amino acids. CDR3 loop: CASSAKGQVMNTEAFF. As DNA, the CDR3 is TGTGCCAGCAGCGCGAAGGGACAGGTTATGAACACTGAAGCTTTCTTT.

DNA of the CDR3: TGTGCCAGCAGTTACGAGTCTGGTAGCAATCAGCCCCAGCATTTT. Protein product: CASSYESGSNQPQHF. The V call is TRBV6-6, the J call TRBJ1-5; no clear D gene. Germline lookup yields CDR1 MNHNY and CDR2 SVGAGI (reference sequence). Trimming cost V 2 bases and J 0 bases, with 8 bases left between them. The CDR3 contains 15 residues.

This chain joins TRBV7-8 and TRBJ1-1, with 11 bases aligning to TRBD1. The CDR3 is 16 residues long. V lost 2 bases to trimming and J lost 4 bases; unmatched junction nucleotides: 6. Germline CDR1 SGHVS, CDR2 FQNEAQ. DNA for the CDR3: TGTGCCAGCAGCTTATGGACAGGGGGCGTTTTCACTGAAGCTTTCTTT. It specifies CASSLWTGGVFTEAFF.

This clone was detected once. The CDR3 spells CSVDGANTDTQYF. CDR3 nucleotide sequence: TGCAGCGTTGATGGGGCGAACACAGATACGCAGTATTTT. The chain uses TRBV29-1 and TRBJ2-3, with D possibly matching TRBD1 (5 bases). The CDR3 has 13 residues. V gave up 3 bases and J gave up 2 bases, with 9 bases separating them. Germline loops: CDR1 SQVTM, CDR2 ANQGSEA.

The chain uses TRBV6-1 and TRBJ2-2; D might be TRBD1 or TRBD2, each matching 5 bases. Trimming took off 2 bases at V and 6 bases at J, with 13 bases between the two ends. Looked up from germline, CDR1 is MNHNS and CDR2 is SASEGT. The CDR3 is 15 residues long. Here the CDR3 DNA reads TGTGCCAGCAGTGAATATGGGGGAGTCGCCGGGGAGCTGTTTTTT. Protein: CASSEYGGVAGELFF.

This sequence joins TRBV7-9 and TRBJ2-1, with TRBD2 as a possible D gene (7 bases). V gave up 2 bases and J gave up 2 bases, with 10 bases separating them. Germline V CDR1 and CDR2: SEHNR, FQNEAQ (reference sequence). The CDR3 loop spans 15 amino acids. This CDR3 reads CASSLKGGAYNEQFF. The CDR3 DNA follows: TGTGCCAGCAGCTTAAAAGGGGGGGCCTACAATGAGCAGTTCTTC.

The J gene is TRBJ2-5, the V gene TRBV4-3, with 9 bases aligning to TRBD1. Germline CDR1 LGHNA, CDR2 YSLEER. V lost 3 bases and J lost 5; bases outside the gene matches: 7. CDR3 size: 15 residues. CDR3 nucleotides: TGCGCCAGCAGCCAGCGGACAGGGGAGGGGGAGACCCAGTACTTC. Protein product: CASSQRTGEGETQYF.

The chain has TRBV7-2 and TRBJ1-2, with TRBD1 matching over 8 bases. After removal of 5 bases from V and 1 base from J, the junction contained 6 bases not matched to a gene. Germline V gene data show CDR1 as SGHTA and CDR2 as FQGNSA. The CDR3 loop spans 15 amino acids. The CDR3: CASSAYRGVNYGYTF. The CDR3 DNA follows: TGTGCCAGCAGCGCATACAGGGGGGTTAACTATGGCTACACCTTC.

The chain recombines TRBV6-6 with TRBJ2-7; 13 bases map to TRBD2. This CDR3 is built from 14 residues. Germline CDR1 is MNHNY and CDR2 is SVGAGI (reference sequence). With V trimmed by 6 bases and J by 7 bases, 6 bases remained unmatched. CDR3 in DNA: TGTGCCAGCAGCTCGCCGGGACTAGCGGGAGAGCAGTACTTC. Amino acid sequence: CASSSPGLAGEQYF.

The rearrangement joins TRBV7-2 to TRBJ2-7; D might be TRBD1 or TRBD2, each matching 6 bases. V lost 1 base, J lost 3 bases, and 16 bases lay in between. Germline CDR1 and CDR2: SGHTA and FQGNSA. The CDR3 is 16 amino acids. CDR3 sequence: CASSLGGTGTYYEQYF. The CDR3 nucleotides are TGTGCCAGCAGCTTAGGGGGCACAGGGACTTACTACGAGCAGTACTTC. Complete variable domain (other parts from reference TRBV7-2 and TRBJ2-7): GAGVSQSPSNKVTEKGKDVELRCDPISGHTALYWYRQSLGQGLEFLIYFQGNSAPDKSGLPSDRFSAERTGGSVSTLTIQRTQQEDSAVYLCASSLGGTGTYYEQYFGPGTRLTVT.

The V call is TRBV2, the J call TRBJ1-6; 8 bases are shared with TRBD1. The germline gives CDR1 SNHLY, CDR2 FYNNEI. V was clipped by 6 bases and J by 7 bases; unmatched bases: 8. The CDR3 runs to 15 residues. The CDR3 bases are TGTGCCAGCAGAGGACAGGGAACCCTAAATTCACCCCTCCACTTT. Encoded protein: CASRGQGTLNSPLHF.

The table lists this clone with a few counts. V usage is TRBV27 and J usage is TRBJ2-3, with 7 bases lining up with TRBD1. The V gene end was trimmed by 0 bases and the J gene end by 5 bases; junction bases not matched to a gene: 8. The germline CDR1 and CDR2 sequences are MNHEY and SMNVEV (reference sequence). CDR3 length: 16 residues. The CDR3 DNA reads TGTGCCAGCAGTTTATCGAGGACAGGAGGACAAGATACGCAGTATTTT. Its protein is CASSLSRTGGQDTQYF.

CDR3 in DNA: TGTGCCAGCAGTGTTCGCCTAGGGTTACCAAATGAAAAACTGTTTTTT. Encoded protein: CASSVRLGLPNEKLFF. The chain uses TRBV6-1 and TRBJ1-4; D gene unclear. V shed 4 bases and J shed 5 bases, with 17 bases lying between them. The germline CDR1 and CDR2 sequences are MNHNS and SASEGT. The CDR3 sequence is 16 residues long.

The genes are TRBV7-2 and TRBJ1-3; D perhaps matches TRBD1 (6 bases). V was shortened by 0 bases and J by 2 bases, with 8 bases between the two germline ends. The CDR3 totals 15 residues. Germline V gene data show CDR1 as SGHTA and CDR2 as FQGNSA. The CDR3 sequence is CASSLATGTGNTIYF. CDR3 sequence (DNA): TGTGCCAGCAGCTTAGCAACAGGGACTGGAAACACCATATATTTT.

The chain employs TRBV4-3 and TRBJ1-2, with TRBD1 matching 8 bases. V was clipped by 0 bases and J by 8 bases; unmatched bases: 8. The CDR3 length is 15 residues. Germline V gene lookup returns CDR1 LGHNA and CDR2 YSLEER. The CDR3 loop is CASSQDSTGDFGYTF. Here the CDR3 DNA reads TGCGCCAGCAGCCAAGATTCGACAGGGGACTTCGGCTACACCTTC.

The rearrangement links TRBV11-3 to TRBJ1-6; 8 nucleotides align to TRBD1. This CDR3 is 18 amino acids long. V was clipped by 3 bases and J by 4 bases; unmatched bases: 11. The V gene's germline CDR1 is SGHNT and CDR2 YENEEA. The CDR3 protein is CASSFDLGQVNYNSPLHF. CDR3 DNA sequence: TGTGCCAGCAGCTTTGACTTGGGACAGGTTAATTATAATTCACCCCTCCACTTT.

CDR3: CASSLEGPPYEQYF. The CDR3 DNA follows: TGCGCCAGCAGCTTGGAAGGTCCCCCCTACGAGCAGTACTTC. J is TRBJ2-7 and V is TRBV5-1; D not resolved. Germline-derived CDR1 and CDR2 are SGHRS and YFSETQ. The CDR3 totals 14 residues. The germline V and J ends were trimmed by 0 bases and 2 bases, with 9 bases remaining between them.

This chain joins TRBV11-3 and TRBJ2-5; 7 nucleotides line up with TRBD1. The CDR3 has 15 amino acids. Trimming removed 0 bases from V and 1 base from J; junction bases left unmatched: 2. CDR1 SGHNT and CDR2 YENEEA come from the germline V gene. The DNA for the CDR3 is TGTGCCAGCAGCTTAGATGGGACAGCCCAAGAGACCCAGTACTTC. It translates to CASSLDGTAQETQYF. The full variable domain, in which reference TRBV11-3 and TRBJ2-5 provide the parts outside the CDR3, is EAGVVQSPRYKIIEKKQPVAFWCNPISGHNTLYWYLQNLGQGPELLIRYENEEAVDDSQLPKDRFSAERLKGVDSTLKIQPAELGDSAVYLCASSLDGTAQETQYFGPGTRLLVL.

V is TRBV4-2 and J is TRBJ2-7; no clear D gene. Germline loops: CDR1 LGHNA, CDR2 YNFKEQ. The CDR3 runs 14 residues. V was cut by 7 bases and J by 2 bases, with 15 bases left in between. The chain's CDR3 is CASTRSVAAYEQYF. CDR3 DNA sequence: TGTGCCAGCACCCGATCCGTCGCGGCCTACGAGCAGTACTTC.

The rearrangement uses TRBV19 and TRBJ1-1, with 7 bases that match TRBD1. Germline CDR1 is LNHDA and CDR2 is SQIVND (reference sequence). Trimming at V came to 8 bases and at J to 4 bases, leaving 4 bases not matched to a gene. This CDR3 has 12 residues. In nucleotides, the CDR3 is TGTGCCAGTTCAACAGGGGTCACTGAAGCTTTCTTT. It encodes CASSTGVTEAFF.

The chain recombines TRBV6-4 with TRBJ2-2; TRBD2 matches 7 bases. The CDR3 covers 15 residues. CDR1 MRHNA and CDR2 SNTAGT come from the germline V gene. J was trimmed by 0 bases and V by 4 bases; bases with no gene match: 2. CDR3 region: CASSASGANTGELFF. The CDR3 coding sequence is TGTGCCAGCAGTGCCAGCGGGGCGAACACCGGGGAGCTGTTTTTT.

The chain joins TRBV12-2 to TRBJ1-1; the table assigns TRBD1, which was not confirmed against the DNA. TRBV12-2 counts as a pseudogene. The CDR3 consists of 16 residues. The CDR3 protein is CASRPWDSWGDTEAFF. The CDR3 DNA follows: TGTGCAAGTCGCCCCTGGGACAGCTGGGGAGACACTGAAGCTTTCTTT.

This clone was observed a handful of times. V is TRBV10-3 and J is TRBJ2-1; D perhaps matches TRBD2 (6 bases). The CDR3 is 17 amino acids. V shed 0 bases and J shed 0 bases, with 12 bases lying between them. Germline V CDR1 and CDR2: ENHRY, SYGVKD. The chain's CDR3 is CAISESKAGSSYNEQFF. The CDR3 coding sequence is TGTGCCATCAGTGAGTCGAAAGCCGGGAGCTCCTACAATGAGCAGTTCTTC.

The CDR3 sequence: CASSMGTGGETQYF. CDR3 sequence (DNA): TGTGCCAGTAGTATGGGGACAGGGGGAGAGACCCAGTACTTC. The chain combines TRBV19 with TRBJ2-5; 11 positions match TRBD1. V gave up 3 bases and J gave up 4 bases; unmatched junction bases: 1. There are 14 residues in the CDR3. From germline, CDR1 is LNHDA and CDR2 SQIVND (reference sequence). The full variable domain, rest sourced from reference TRBV19 and TRBJ2-5, is DGGITQSPKYLFRKEGQNVTLSCEQNLNHDAMYWYRQDPGQGLRLIYYSQIVNDFQKGDIAEGYSVSREKKESFPLTVTSAQKNPTAFYLCASSMGTGGETQYFGPGTRLLVL.

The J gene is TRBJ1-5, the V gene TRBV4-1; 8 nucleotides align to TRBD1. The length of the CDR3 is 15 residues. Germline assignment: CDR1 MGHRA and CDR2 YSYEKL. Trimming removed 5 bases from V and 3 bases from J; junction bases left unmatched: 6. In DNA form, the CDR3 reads TGCGCCAGCAGCGTATACAGGGGGGACAATCAGCCCCAGCATTTT. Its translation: CASSVYRGDNQPQHF.

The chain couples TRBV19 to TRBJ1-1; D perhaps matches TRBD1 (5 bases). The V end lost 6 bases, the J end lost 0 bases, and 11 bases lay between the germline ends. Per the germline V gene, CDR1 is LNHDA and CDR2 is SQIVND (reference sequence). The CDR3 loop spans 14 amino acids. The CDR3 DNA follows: TGTGCCAGTAGCCCGACAGTTTTGAACACTGAAGCTTTCTTT. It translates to CASSPTVLNTEAFF.